This T cell receptor (beta chain) was documented in a study of T cell responses to AZD1222 COVID-19 vaccine. In the study overall: Pooled in the analysis were second doses at about 4 or about 12 weeks.

With respect to this clone: Its antigen remains unidentified.

Study-level points and caveats: Among AZD1222 vaccinees, only 6 or 7 were seropositive at baseline.

The CDR3 totals 15 residues. The germline gives CDR1 LNHDA, CDR2 SQIVND (reference sequence). V lost 6 bases to trimming and J lost 0 bases, with 12 bases between them. Assay: immunoSEQ multiplex PCR; the TCRdb copy retains only in-frame clones and omits some. Of more than 110,000 clones in the sample, approximately 90% were seen once. This TCR derives from an adult in good health. The sequenced sample was peripheral blood, obtained on day 0 of AZD1222 vaccination. The chain recombines TRBV19 with TRBJ1-5; D not certain. CDR3 nucleotides: TGTGCCAGTAGAAGCCAGTCCAATAGCAATCAGCCCCAGCATTTT. It encodes CASRSQSNSNQPQHF.